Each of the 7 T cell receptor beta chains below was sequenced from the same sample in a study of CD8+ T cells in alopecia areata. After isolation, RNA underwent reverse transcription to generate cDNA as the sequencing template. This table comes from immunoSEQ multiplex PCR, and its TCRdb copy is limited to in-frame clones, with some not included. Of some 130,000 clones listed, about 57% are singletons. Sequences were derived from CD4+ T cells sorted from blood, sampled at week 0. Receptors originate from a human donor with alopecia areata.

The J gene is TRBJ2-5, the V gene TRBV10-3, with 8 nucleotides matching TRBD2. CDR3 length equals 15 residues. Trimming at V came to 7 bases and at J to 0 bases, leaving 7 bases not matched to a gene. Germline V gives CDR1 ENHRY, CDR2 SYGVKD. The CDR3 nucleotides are TGTGCCATCAAGTTAGATAGCGGGAACCAAGAGACCCAGTACTTC. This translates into CAIKLDSGNQETQYF.

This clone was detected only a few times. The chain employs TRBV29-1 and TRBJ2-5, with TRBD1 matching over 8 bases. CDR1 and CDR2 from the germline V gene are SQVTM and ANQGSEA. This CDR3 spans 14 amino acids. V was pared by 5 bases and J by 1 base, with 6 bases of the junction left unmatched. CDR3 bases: TGCAGCGTTAACTACAGGGGGAGCCAAGAGACCCAGTACTTC. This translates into CSVNYRGSQETQYF.

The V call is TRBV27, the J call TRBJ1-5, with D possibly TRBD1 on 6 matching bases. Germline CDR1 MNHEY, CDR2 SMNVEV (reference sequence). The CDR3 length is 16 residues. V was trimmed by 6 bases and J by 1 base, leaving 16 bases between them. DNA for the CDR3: TGTGCCAGCAGGCGAAAAGACAGGCTCAGCAATCAGCCCCAGCATTTT. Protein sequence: CASRRKDRLSNQPQHF.

In DNA, the CDR3 is TGCGCCAGCAGCGCGGGGGCCCAGGAGACCCAGTACTTC. Translation: CASSAGAQETQYF. V usage is TRBV5-1 and J usage is TRBJ2-5; TRBD2 might be the D (7 bases). V dropped 4 bases and J dropped 5 bases, with 12 bases sitting between them. The CDR3 consists of 13 residues. The germline gives CDR1 SGHRS, CDR2 YFSETQ.

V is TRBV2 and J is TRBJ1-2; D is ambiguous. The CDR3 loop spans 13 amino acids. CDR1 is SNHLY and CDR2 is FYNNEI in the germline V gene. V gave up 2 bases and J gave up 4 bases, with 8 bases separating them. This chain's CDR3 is CASSEQAGYGYTF. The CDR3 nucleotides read TGTGCCAGCAGTGAACAGGCGGGCTATGGCTACACCTTC.

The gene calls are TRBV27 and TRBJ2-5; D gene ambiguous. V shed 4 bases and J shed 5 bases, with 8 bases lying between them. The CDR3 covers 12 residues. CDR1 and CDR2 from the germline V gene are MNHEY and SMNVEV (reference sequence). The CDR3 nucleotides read TGTGCCAGCAGTTCCCAGAGGGAGACCCAGTACTTC. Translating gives CASSSQRETQYF.

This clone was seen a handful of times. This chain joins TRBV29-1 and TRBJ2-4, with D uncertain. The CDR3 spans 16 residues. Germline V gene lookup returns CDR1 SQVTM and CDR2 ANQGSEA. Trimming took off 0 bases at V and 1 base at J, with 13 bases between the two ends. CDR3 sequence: CSVEDPKGQAKNIQYF. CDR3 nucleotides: TGCAGCGTTGAAGATCCTAAAGGGCAGGCCAAAAACATTCAGTACTTC. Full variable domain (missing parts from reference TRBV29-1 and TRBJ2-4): SAVISQKPSRDICQRGTSLTIQCQVDSQVTMMFWYRQQPGQSLTLIATANQGSEATYESGFVIDKFPISRPNLTFSTLTVSNMSPEDSSIYLCSVEDPKGQAKNIQYFGAGTRLSVL.